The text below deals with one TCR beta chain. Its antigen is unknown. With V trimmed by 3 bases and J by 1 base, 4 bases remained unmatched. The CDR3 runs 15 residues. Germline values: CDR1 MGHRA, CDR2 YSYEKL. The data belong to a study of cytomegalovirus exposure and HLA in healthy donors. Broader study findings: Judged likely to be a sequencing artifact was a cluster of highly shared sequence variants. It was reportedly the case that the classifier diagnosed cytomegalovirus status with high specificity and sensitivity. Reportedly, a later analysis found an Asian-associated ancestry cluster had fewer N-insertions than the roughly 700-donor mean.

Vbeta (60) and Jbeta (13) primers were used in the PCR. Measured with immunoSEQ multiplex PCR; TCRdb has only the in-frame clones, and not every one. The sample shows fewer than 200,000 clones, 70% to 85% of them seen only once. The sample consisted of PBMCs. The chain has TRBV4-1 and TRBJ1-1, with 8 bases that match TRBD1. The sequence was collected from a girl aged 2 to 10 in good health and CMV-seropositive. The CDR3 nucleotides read TGCGCCAGCAGCCACGCAGGGGGCTCGAACACTGAAGCTTTCTTT. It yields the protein CASSHAGGSNTEAFF.